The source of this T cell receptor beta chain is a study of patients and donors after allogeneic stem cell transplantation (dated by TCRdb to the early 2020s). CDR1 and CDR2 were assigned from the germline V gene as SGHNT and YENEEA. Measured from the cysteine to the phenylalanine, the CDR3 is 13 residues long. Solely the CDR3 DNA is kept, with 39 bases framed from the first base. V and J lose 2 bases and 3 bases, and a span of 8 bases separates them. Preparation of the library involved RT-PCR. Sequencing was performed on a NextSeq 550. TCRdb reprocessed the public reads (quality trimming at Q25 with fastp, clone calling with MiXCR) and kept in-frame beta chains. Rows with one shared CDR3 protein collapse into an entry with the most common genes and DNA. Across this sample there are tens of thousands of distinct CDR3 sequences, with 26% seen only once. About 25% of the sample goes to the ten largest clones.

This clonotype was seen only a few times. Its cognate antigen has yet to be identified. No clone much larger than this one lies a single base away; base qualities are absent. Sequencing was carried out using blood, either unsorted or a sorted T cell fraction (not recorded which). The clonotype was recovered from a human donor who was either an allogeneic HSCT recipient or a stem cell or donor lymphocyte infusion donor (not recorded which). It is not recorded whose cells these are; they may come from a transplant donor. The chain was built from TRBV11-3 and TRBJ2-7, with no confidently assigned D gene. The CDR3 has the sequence CASSLRPLYEQYF. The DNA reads TGTGCCAGCAGCTTACGTCCCCTCTACGAGCAGTACTTC.